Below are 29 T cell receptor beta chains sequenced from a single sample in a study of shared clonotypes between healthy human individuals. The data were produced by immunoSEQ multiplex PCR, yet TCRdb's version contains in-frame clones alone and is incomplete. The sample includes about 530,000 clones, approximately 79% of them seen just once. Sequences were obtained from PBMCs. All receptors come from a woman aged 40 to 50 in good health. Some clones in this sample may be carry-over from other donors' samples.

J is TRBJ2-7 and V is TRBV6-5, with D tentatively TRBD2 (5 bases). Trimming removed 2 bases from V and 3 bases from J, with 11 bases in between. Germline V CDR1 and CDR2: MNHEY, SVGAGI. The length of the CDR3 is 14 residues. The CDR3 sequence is CASSYAGSSYEQYF. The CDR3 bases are TGTGCCAGCAGTTACGCGGGTAGCAGCTACGAGCAGTACTTC.

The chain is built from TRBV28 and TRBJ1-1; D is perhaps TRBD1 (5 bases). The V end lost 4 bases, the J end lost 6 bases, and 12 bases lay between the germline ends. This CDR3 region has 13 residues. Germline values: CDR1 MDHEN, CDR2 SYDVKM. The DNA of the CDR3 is TGTGCCAGCAGTTGGTCAGGGATCCCTGAAGCTTTCTTT. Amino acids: CASSWSGIPEAFF. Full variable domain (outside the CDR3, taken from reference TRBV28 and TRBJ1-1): DVKVTQSSRYLVKRTGEKVFLECVQDMDHENMFWYRQDPGLGLRLIYFSYDVKMKEKGDIPEGYSVSREKKERFSLILESASTNQTSMYLCASSWSGIPEAFFGQGTRLTVV.

CDR3 protein: CASSFGDSLVTDTQYF. Here the CDR3 DNA reads TGTGCCAGCAGTTTTGGGGACAGCCTGGTAACAGATACGCAGTATTTT. The rearrangement joins TRBV28 to TRBJ2-3; 7 bases line up with TRBD1. CDR1 and CDR2 from the germline V gene are MDHEN and SYDVKM. The CDR3 has 16 amino acids. V lost 3 bases to trimming and J lost 3 bases; unmatched junction nucleotides: 9.

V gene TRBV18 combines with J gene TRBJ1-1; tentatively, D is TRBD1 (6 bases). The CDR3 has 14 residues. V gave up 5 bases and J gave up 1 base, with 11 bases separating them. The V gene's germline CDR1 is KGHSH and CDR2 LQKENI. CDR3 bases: TGTGCCAGCTCAACCCCGACAGGGAACACTGAAGCTTTCTTT. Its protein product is CASSTPTGNTEAFF.

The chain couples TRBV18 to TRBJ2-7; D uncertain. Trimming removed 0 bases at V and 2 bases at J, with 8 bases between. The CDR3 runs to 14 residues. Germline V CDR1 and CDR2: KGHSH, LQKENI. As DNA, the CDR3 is TGTGCCAGCTCACCACCGGGCAGCGCCTACGAGCAGTACTTC. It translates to CASSPPGSAYEQYF. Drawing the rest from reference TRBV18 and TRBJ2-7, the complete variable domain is NAGVMQNPRHLVRRRGQEARLRCSPMKGHSHVYWYRQLPEEGLKFMVYLQKENIIDESGMPKERFSAEFPKEGPSILRIQQVVRGDSAAYFCASSPPGSAYEQYFGPGTRLTVT.

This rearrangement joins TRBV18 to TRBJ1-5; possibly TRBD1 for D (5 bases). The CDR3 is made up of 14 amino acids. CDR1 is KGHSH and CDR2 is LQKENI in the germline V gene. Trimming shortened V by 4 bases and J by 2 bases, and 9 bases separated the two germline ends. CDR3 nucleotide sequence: TGTGCCAGCTCACGAAGGGACGGCAATCAGCCCCAGCATTTT. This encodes CASSRRDGNQPQHF.

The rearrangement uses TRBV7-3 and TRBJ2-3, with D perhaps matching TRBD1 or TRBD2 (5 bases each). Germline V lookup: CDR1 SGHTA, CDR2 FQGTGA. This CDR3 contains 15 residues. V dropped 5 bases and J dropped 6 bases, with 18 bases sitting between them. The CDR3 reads CASSPGMGRADTQYF. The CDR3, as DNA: TGTGCCAGCAGCCCCGGGATGGGACGGGCGGATACGCAGTATTTT.

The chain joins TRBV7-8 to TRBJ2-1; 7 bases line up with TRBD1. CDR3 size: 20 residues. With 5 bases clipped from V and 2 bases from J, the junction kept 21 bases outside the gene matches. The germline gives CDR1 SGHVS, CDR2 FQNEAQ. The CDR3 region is CASSQNPGTATPAAYNEQFF. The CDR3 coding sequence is TGTGCCAGCAGCCAAAACCCCGGGACAGCCACTCCTGCAGCCTACAATGAGCAGTTCTTC.

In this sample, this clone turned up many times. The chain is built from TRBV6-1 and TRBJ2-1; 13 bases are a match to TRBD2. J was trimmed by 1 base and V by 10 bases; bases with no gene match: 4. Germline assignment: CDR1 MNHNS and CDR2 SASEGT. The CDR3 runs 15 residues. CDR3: CATGTSGESYNEQFF. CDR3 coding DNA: TGTGCCACCGGGACTAGCGGGGAGTCCTACAATGAGCAGTTCTTC.

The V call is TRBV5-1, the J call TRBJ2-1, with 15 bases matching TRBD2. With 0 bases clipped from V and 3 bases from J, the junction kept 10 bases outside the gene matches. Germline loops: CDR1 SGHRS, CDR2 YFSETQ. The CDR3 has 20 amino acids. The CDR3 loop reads CASSLEGGLAGGRSYNEQFF. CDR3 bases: TGCGCCAGCAGCTTGGAGGGTGGACTAGCGGGAGGGCGGAGCTACAATGAGCAGTTCTTC.

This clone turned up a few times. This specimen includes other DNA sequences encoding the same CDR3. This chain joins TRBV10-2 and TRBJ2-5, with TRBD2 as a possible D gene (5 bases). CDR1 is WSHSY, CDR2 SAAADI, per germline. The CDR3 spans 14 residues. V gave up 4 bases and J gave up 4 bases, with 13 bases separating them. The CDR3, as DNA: TGCGCCAGCAGTGTTGGCGGGTCAGGAGAGACCCAGTACTTC. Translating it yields CASSVGGSGETQYF.

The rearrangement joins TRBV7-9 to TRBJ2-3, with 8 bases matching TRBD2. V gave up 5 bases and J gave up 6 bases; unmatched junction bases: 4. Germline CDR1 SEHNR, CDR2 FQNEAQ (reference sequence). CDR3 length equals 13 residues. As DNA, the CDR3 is TGTGCCAGCAGCACCCGGGGGGGTGATACGCAGTATTTT. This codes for CASSTRGGDTQYF.

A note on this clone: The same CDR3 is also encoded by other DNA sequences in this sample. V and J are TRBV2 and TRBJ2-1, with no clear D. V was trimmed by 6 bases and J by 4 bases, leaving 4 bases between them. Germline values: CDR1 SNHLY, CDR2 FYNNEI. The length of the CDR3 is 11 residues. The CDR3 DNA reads TGTGCCAGCAGGGTGTACAATGAGCAGTTCTTC. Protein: CASRVYNEQFF. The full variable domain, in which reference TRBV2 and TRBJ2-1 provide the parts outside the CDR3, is EPEVTQTPSHQVTQMGQEVILRCVPISNHLYFYWYRQILGQKVEFLVSFYNNEISEKSEIFDDQFSVERPDGSNFTLKIRSTKLEDSAMYFCASRVYNEQFFGPGTRLTVL.

CDR3 sequence reads: CASSSYTWTVGYGYTF. In DNA, the CDR3 is TGTGCCAGCAGCTCTTATACCTGGACCGTAGGCTATGGCTACACCTTC. The rearrangement links TRBV28 to TRBJ1-2; D is uncertain. Looked up from germline, CDR1 is MDHEN and CDR2 is SYDVKM. There are 16 residues in the CDR3. Trimming removed 6 bases from V and 4 bases from J, with 21 bases in between.

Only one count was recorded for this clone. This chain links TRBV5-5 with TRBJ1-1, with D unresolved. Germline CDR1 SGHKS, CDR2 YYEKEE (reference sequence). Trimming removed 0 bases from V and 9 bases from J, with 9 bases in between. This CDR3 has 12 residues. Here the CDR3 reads CASSLATEQAFF. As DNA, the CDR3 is TGTGCCAGCAGCTTGGCCACAGAACAAGCTTTCTTT.

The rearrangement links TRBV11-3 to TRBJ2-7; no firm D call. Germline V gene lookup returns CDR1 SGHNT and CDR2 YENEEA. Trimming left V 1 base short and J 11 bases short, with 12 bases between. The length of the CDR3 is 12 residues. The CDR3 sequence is CASSLVILVEYF. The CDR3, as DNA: TGTGCCAGCAGCTTAGTGATACTTGTAGAGTACTTC.

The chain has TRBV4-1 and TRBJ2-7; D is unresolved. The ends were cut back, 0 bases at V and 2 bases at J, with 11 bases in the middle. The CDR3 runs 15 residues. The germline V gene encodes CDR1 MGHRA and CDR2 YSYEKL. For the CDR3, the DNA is TGCGCCAGCAGCCAAGAGGGTGGGTTTCCCTACGAGCAGTACTTC. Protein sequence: CASSQEGGFPYEQYF.

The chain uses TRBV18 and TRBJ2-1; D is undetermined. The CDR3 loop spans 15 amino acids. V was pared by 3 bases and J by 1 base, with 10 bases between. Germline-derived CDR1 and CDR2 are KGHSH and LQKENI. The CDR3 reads CASSPPAKSYNEQFF. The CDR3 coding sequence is TGTGCCAGCTCACCTCCAGCCAAATCCTACAATGAGCAGTTCTTC. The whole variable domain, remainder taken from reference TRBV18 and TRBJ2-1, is NAGVMQNPRHLVRRRGQEARLRCSPMKGHSHVYWYRQLPEEGLKFMVYLQKENIIDESGMPKERFSAEFPKEGPSILRIQQVVRGDSAAYFCASSPPAKSYNEQFFGPGTRLTVL.

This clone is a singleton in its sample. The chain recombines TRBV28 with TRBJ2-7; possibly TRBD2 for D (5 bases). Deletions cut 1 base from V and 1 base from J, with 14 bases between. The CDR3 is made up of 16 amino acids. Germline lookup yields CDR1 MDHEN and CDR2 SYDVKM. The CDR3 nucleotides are TGTGCCAGCAGTTTATCCCTACTTGACTATTCCTACGAGCAGTACTTC. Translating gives CASSLSLLDYSYEQYF.

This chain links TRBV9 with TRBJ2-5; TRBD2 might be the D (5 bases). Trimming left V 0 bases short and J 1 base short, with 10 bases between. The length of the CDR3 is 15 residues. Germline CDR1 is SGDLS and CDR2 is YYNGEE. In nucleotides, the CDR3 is TGTGCCAGCAGCGTAGGGCCGACTATCCAAGAGACCCAGTACTTC. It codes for CASSVGPTIQETQYF.

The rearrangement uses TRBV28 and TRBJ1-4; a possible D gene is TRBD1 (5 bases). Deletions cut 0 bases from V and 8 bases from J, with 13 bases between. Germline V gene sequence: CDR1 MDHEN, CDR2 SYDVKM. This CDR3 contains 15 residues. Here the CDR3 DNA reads TGTGCCAGCAGTTTATGGGGGGGGATGATGGAAAAACTGTTTTTT. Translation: CASSLWGGMMEKLFF. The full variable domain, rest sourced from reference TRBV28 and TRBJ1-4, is DVKVTQSSRYLVKRTGEKVFLECVQDMDHENMFWYRQDPGLGLRLIYFSYDVKMKEKGDIPEGYSVSREKKERFSLILESASTNQTSMYLCASSLWGGMMEKLFFGSGTQLSVL.

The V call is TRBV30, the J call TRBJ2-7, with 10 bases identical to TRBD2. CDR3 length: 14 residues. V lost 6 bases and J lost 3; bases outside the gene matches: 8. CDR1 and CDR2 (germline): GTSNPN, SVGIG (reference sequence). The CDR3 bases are TGTGCCTGTTCCGGGACTAGCGCTTACTACGAGCAGTACTTC. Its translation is CACSGTSAYYEQYF. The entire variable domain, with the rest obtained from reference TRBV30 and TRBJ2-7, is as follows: SQTIHQWPATLVQPVGSPLSLECTVEGTSNPNLYWYRQAAGRGLQLLFYSVGIGQISSEVPQNLSASRPQDRQFILSSKKLLLSDSGFYLCACSGTSAYYEQYFGPGTRLTVT.

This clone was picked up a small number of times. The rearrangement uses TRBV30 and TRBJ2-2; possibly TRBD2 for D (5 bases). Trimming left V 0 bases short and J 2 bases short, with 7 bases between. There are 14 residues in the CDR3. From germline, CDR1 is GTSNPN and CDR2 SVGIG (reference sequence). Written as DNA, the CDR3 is TGTGCCTGGAGTGTACTAGATAACACCGGGGAGCTGTTTTTT. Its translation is CAWSVLDNTGELFF. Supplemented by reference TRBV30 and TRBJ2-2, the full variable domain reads SQTIHQWPATLVQPVGSPLSLECTVEGTSNPNLYWYRQAAGRGLQLLFYSVGIGQISSEVPQNLSASRPQDRQFILSSKKLLLSDSGFYLCAWSVLDNTGELFFGEGSRLTVL.

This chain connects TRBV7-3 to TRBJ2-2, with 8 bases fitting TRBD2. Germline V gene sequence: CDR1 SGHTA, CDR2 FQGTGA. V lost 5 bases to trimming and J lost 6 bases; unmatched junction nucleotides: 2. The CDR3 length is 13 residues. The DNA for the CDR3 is TGTGCCAGCAGCCAACTAGCGGCCGGGGAGCTGTTTTTT. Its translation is CASSQLAAGELFF. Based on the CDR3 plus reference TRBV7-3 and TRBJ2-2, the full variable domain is GAGVSQTPSNKVTEKGKYVELRCDPISGHTALYWYRQSLGQGPEFLIYFQGTGAADDSGLPNDRFFAVRPEGSVSTLKIQRTERGDSAVYLCASSQLAAGELFFGEGSRLTVL.

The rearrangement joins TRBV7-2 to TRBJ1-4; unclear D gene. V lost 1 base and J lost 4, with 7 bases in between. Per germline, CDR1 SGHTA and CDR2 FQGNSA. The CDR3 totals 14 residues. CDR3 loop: CASSLDVVNEKLFF. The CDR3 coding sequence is TGTGCCAGCAGCTTAGACGTAGTTAATGAAAAACTGTTTTTT.

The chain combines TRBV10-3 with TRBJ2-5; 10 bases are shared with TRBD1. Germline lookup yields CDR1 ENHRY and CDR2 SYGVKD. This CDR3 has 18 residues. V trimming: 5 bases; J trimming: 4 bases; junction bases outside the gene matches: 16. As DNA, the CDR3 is TGTGCCATCAGTAATCCAATGGGGACAGGGGTTTCGGGAGAGACCCAGTACTTC. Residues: CAISNPMGTGVSGETQYF.

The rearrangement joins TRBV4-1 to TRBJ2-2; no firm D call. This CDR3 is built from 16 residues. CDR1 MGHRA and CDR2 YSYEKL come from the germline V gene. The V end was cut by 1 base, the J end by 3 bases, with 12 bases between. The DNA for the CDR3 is TGCGCCAGCAGCCAAGGGAGAGGCCTAGACACCGGGGAGCTGTTTTTT. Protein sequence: CASSQGRGLDTGELFF.

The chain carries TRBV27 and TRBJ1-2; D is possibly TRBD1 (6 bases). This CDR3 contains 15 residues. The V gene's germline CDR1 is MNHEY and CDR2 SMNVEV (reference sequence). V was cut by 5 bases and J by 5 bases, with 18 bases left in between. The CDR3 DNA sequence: TGTGCCAGCAGTCCAAGGTCGGGGGGCAGGTATGGCTACACCTTC. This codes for CASSPRSGGRYGYTF.

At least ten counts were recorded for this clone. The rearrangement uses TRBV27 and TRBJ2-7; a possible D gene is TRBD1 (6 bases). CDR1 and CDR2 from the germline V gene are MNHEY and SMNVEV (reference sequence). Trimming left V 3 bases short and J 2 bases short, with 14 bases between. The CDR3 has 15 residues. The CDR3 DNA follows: TGTGCCAGCAGTTTGGGGGCAGGGCGTCCCTACGAGCAGTACTTC. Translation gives CASSLGAGRPYEQYF.